This T cell receptor (beta chain) came from a study of OX40 agonist ivuxolimab in advanced cancers. Study-wide background: Enrolled patients in dose escalation had cancers that were hepatocellular carcinoma, melanoma, renal cell or head and neck cancer.

V lost 3 bases and J lost 3, with 18 bases in between. Germline V CDR1 and CDR2: MNHEY, SMNVEV (reference sequence). CDR3 length equals 16 residues. The repertoire was sequenced with immunoSEQ multiplex PCR; TCRdb's copy has only in-frame clones and lacks some. The table has tens of thousands of clones, 75% to 90% seen once; the top ten hold about 4%. This chain links TRBV27 with TRBJ2-7; the D is unclear. The clonotype comes from an adult with an advanced solid tumor such as melanoma, head and neck, liver or kidney cancer. Sample: CD4+ or CD8+ T cells sorted from blood, taken in a trial of the OX40 agonist ivuxolimab. For the CDR3, the DNA is TGTGCCAGCAGTTTCGGGCGGCCAGGAGACTTCTACGAGCAGTACTTC. This encodes CASSFGRPGDFYEQYF.